A selection of T cell receptor beta chains follows, all from one sample in a study of blood T cell repertoires in COVID-19. TCRdb's table, derived via immunoSEQ multiplex PCR, lists solely in-frame clones and lacks some. The table has fewer than 150,000 clones, around 89% seen once. What was sequenced was peripheral blood. All receptors derive from a woman aged 80 or over with acute or convalescent COVID-19. Each CDR3 is given with its conserved first and last residue. Each record gives: J gene, V gene, clone size, D gene, CDR3 DNA, CDR3 protein. A D gene is named only where the DNA matches it firmly. Clone size is not always given. Where it is, it says once, few, many or a class for expanded clones.

TRBJ1-6 TRBV19 . TRBD1 TGTGCCAGTAGTAGGGGACAGGGGTCGGGTCCCCTCCACTTT CASSRGQGSGPLHF
TRBJ1-5 TRBV7-9 . TRBD1 TGTGCCAGCAGCTTAGGACAGGGTCCTCAGCCCCAGCATTTT CASSLGQGPQPQHF
TRBJ1-2 TRBV4-3 . TRBD1 TGCGCCAGCAGCCAAGGGAGGACAGGGCAAGCTAACTATGGCTACACCTTC CASSQGRTGQANYGYTF
TRBJ1-3 TRBV6-1 . . TGTGCCAGCAGTGAGGGTGGGGAGTCTGGAAACACCATATATTTT CASSEGGESGNTIYF
TRBJ1-3 TRBV5-4 . TRBD1 TGTGCCAGCAGCTCCGGGACAGTGGACACCATATATTTT CASSSGTVDTIYF
TRBJ1-2 TRBV10-3 . . TGTGCCATCAGTGAGTCGAGTAGTCAGGGGCATGGCTACACCTTC CAISESSSQGHGYTF
TRBJ1-6 TRBV7-8 . TRBD1 TGTGCCAGCAGCCGTCGTGAGGGGGCGAATTCACCCCTCCACTTT CASSRREGANSPLHF
TRBJ2-7 TRBV2 . . TGTGCCAGCAGTGTGGAGGGGGCGGTGGGCGAGCAGTACTTC CASSVEGAVGEQYF
TRBJ2-3 TRBV5-1 . TRBD1 TGCGCCAGCAGCCCGCCGACAGGGAAAAGCACAGATACGCAGTATTTT CASSPPTGKSTDTQYF
TRBJ2-1 TRBV29-1 . TRBD1 TGCAGCGTTGAGCGACAGGGCTGGGGGTACAATGAGCAGTTCTTC CSVERQGWGYNEQFF
TRBJ2-1 TRBV18 . TRBD1 TGTGCCAGCTCTCCCGGGACAGGGGGGGAAAATGAGCAGTTCTTC CASSPGTGGENEQFF
TRBJ1-1 TRBV18 . . TGTGCCAGCTCACCGGAGTCGTCGAACACTGAAGCTTTCTTT CASSPESSNTEAFF
TRBJ1-5 TRBV18 once . TGTGCCAGCTCACCAGGGGCCTATCAGCCCCAGCATTTT CASSPGAYQPQHF
TRBJ1-6 TRBV9 . . TGTGCCAGCAGCCCCGGCGGGGATCGGTCACCCCTCCACTTT CASSPGGDRSPLHF
TRBJ1-3 TRBV25-1 . . TGTGCCAGCAGTGAATGGGGCTCGGGCGCTGGAAACACCATATATTTT CASSEWGSGAGNTIYF
TRBJ2-7 TRBV18 . TRBD1 TGTGCCAGCTCACCACAAAGGACAGGGATCGAGCAGTACTTC CASSPQRTGIEQYF
TRBJ1-6 TRBV7-3 . TRBD1 TGTGCCAGCAGCTTAGGGACAGCAAATTCACCCCTCCACTTT CASSLGTANSPLHF
TRBJ1-3 TRBV2 . . TGTGCCAGCAGTGGAGGGAACGGGAGCTCTGGAAACACCATATATTTT CASSGGNGSSGNTIYF
TRBJ2-1 TRBV4-1 . TRBD2 TGCGCCAGCAGCCAAGAAGGACTAGCGAACTACAATGAGCAGTTCTTC CASSQEGLANYNEQFF
TRBJ1-1 TRBV2 once TRBD1 TGTGCCAGCAGTGAGGACAGGGCCACCTCTGCAGCTTTCTTT CASSEDRATSAAFF